This is a list of T cell receptor beta chains from one sample in a study of brain metastases from non-small cell lung cancer. The assay was immunoSEQ multiplex PCR, and TCRdb's table has in-frame clones only and misses some. The data hold thousands of clones, with around 81% observed a single time. The specimen was tumor-adjacent normal tissue. These receptors originate from a donor over 35 with non-small cell lung cancer. The CDR3 runs from the conserved cysteine through the conserved F or W. A D gene is named only where the DNA matches it firmly. Some rows have no size entry. The others give once, few or many, or a class for an expanded clone.

CDR3,DNA,D,V,J,size
CASSLMQGNEQFF,TGTGCCAGCAGCTTGATGCAGGGGAATGAGCAGTTCTTC,.,TRBV11-3,TRBJ2-1,.
CASSTGTANYGYTF,TGTGCCAGTAGTACAGGGACAGCTAACTATGGCTACACCTTC,TRBD1,TRBV19,TRBJ1-2,once
CASSHPGAYEQYF,TGTGCCAGCAGCCACCCCGGGGCCTACGAGCAGTACTTC,.,TRBV3-1/TRBV3-2,TRBJ2-7,.
CSCGAAGTDTQYF,TGTTCTTGCGGGGCCGCTGGCACAGATACGCAGTATTTT,.,TRBV19,TRBJ2-3,.
CAISPTGLSDEQFF,TGTGCCATCAGCCCGACAGGGCTTAGCGATGAGCAGTTCTTC,TRBD1,TRBV10-3,TRBJ2-1,.
CASSLEFSDTQYF,TGCGCCAGCAGCTTGGAATTCAGCGATACGCAGTATTTT,.,TRBV5-1,TRBJ2-3,.
CASSLVQGGGETQYF,TGCGCCAGCAGCTTGGTGCAGGGTGGAGGTGAGACCCAGTACTTC,.,TRBV5-1,TRBJ2-5,.
CASSVGRAGNTIYF,TGTGCCAGCAGCGTTGGTAGGGCTGGAAACACCATATATTTT,.,TRBV9,TRBJ1-3,few
CASSQGADNSPLHF,TGTGCCAGCAGCCAGGGGGCGGATAATTCACCCCTCCACTTT,TRBD1,TRBV2,TRBJ1-6,once
CASSLDVSYTEAFF,TGTGCCAGCAGCTTAGACGTCTCCTACACTGAAGCTTTCTTT,.,TRBV7-8,TRBJ1-1,.
CASSLGIGFEREKDNEQFF,TGTGCCAGCAGCTTAGGGATTGGGTTCGAGCGGGAGAAGGACAATGAGCAGTTCTTC,TRBD2,TRBV7-6,TRBJ2-1,.
CASSPRRGSGNTIYF,TGTGCCAGCTCACCGCGGAGGGGCTCTGGAAACACCATATATTTT,.,TRBV18,TRBJ1-3,.
CASSPRGLAGGLDTQYF,TGTGCCAGCAGTCCCCGAGGACTAGCGGGAGGGTTAGATACGCAGTATTTT,TRBD2,TRBV6-6,TRBJ2-3,.
CASSVAAGIKSAEAFF,TGTGCCAGCAGCGTAGCCGCAGGGATTAAATCGGCTGAAGCTTTCTTT,.,TRBV9,TRBJ1-1,once
CASSLAQLAVGTDTQYF,TGTGCCAGCAGCTTAGCACAGCTAGCGGTTGGCACAGATACGCAGTATTTT,TRBD2,TRBV7-6,TRBJ2-3,.
CASSGTSGSVYNEQFF,TGTGCCAGCAGTGGGACTAGCGGGAGTGTCTACAATGAGCAGTTCTTC,TRBD2,TRBV28,TRBJ2-1,.
CASSLGGAGKGTQYF,TGTGCCAGCAGTTTGGGGGGGGCAGGGAAGGGGACCCAGTACTTC,.,TRBV28,TRBJ2-5,.
CASSQASNLHSPLHF,TGTGCCAGCAGCCAAGCCTCGAATCTTCATTCACCCCTCCACTTT,.,TRBV3-1/TRBV3-2,TRBJ1-6,.
CASSPGGRGTEAFF,TGTGCCAGCAGTCCAGGGGGGAGGGGGACTGAAGCTTTCTTT,TRBD1,TRBV25-1,TRBJ1-1,.
CASSRGPGTEAFF,TGCGCCAGCAGTAGGGGGCCGGGCACTGAAGCTTTCTTT,TRBD1,TRBV10-1,TRBJ1-1,few
CASSVSSGGPGANTEAFF,TGTGCCAGCAGCGTGTCCAGTGGGGGGCCGGGGGCTAACACTGAAGCTTTCTTT,.,TRBV9,TRBJ1-1,once
CASSPLAEGGETQYF,TGTGCCAGCAGCCCACTAGCGGAGGGCGGAGAGACCCAGTACTTC,TRBD2,TRBV5-4,TRBJ2-5,.
CASSDQEYRFHGYTF,TGTGCCAGCAGCGATCAGGAATACAGGTTCCATGGCTACACCTTC,.,TRBV9,TRBJ1-2,.
CASSLEGFPEDTIYF,TGTGCCAGCAGCTTGGAGGGGTTCCCCGAGGACACCATATATTTT,.,TRBV13,TRBJ1-3,large
CASSLVRDEKLFF,TGTGCCAGCAGCTTGGTCAGAGATGAAAAACTGTTTTTT,.,TRBV5-6,TRBJ1-4,large
CASSDANTEELFF,TGTGCCAGTAGTGACGCCAACACCGAGGAGCTGTTTTTT,.,TRBV19,TRBJ2-2,once
CAIQGANTGELFF,TGTGCCATCCAGGGGGCGAACACCGGGGAGCTGTTTTTT,TRBD1,TRBV19,TRBJ2-2,few
CASSQVGPIISDTYEQYF,TGTGCCAGCAGCCAAGTAGGCCCGATAATATCCGATACCTACGAGCAGTACTTC,.,TRBV7-2,TRBJ2-7,.
CSVVSYNEQFF,TGCAGCGTTGTCTCCTACAATGAGCAGTTCTTC,.,TRBV29-1,TRBJ2-1,.
CASTEGRGSIHGYTF,TGTGCCAGCACCGAGGGGAGGGGGAGCATTCATGGCTACACCTTC,.,TRBV28,TRBJ1-2,.
CASSGYRDGDDTEAFF,TGTGCCAGTAGTGGTTACAGGGATGGAGATGACACTGAAGCTTTCTTT,.,TRBV19,TRBJ1-1,once
CASSLSQQTEAFF,TGTGCCAGCAGTCTCTCCCAGCAGACTGAAGCTTTCTTT,.,TRBV6-4,TRBJ1-1,few
CASSLSFGDGYTF,TGCGCCAGCAGCTTGTCGTTCGGGGATGGCTACACCTTC,.,TRBV5-1,TRBJ1-2,.
CASTEQGAEKLFF,TGTGCCAGCACGGAGCAGGGGGCTGAAAAACTGTTTTTT,TRBD1,TRBV5-5,TRBJ1-4,.
CASSPQGWEQYF,TGCGCCAGCAGTCCCCAGGGGTGGGAGCAGTACTTC,.,TRBV10-2,TRBJ2-7,.
CAWNQVTGELFF,TGTGCCTGGAACCAAGTCACCGGGGAGCTGTTTTTT,.,TRBV30,TRBJ2-2,.
CASSYGEIQYF,TGTGCCAGCAGTTATGGAGAGATCCAGTACTTC,.,TRBV6-2/TRBV6-3,TRBJ2-5,.
CAWSVRGQVPPTDTQYF,TGTGCCTGGAGTGTACGGGGGCAGGTTCCCCCCACAGATACGCAGTATTTT,.,TRBV30,TRBJ2-3,.
CASSLGRNTEAFF,TGTGCCAGCAGTTTAGGCAGGAACACTGAAGCTTTCTTT,.,TRBV6-2/TRBV6-3,TRBJ1-1,.
CASILGQLNTEAFF,TGTGCCAGCATCCTAGGGCAGCTGAACACTGAAGCTTTCTTT,.,TRBV2,TRBJ1-1,large
CASSSAGALSGHQPQHF,TGTGCCAGTAGTTCGGCAGGGGCCCTGTCCGGCCATCAGCCCCAGCATTTT,.,TRBV19,TRBJ1-5,.
CSAQVYNEQFF,TGCAGTGCTCAGGTTTACAATGAGCAGTTCTTC,.,TRBV20-1,TRBJ2-1,.
CAIGTGGQPQHF,TGTGCCATAGGGACAGGGGGTCAGCCCCAGCATTTT,TRBD1,TRBV10-3,TRBJ1-5,few
CATSGTRDGLSNQPQHF,TGTGCCACCAGTGGCACCCGGGACGGCTTAAGCAATCAGCCCCAGCATTTT,.,TRBV24-1,TRBJ1-5,once
CASSEAPSTRNEQFF,TGTGCCAGCAGTGAAGCGCCTTCGACAAGGAATGAGCAGTTCTTC,.,TRBV6-1,TRBJ2-1,.
CASRMGLAGVNEQFF,TGTGCCAGCAGAATGGGACTAGCGGGAGTGAATGAGCAGTTCTTC,TRBD2,TRBV28,TRBJ2-1,.
CSASRGSYRVSNYGYTF,TGCAGTGCTAGTCGGGGCTCCTATCGGGTCTCAAACTATGGCTACACCTTC,.,TRBV20-1,TRBJ1-2,.
CASSFSQGRGSPLHF,TGTGCCAGCAGTTTCTCTCAAGGAAGGGGTTCACCCCTCCACTTT,.,TRBV27,TRBJ1-6,once
CASSLDPSSGNTIYF,TGTGCCAGCAGCTTAGATCCCAGCTCTGGAAACACCATATATTTT,.,TRBV7-6,TRBJ1-3,.
CASSQGRGGRKKTQYF,TGTGCCAGCAGCCAAGGTCGAGGTGGGCGGAAAAAGACCCAGTACTTC,.,TRBV3-1/TRBV3-2,TRBJ2-5,once
CASSLAAGGISYEQYF,TGTGCCAGCAGCTTGGCGGCCGGGGGGATCTCCTACGAGCAGTACTTC,TRBD2,TRBV5-4,TRBJ2-7,.
CASSSLWGAEDTGELFF,TGTGCCAGCAGCTCCCTTTGGGGGGCCGAGGACACCGGGGAGCTGTTTTTT,.,TRBV6-2/TRBV6-3,TRBJ2-2,.
CAISERGTVNTEAFF,TGTGCCATCAGTGAGAGAGGGACAGTGAATACTGAAGCTTTCTTT,TRBD1,TRBV10-3,TRBJ1-1,.
CASKDLANYGYTF,TGTGCCAGCAAGGACTTAGCTAACTATGGCTACACCTTC,.,TRBV12-3/TRBV12-4,TRBJ1-2,once
CASSWTHDAAFF,TGTGCCAGCAGCTGGACACATGACGCAGCTTTCTTT,.,TRBV7-9,TRBJ1-1,few
CATRQGGNEQFF,TGTGCCACCCGACAGGGGGGCAATGAGCAGTTCTTC,TRBD1,TRBV7-9,TRBJ2-1,.
CATSRNKNGRTEAFF,TGTGCCACCAGCAGAAATAAAAACGGGCGCACTGAAGCTTTCTTT,.,TRBV15,TRBJ1-1,.
CASSFRTGWQETQYF,TGTGCCAGCAGCTTCAGGACAGGGTGGCAAGAGACCCAGTACTTC,TRBD1,TRBV9,TRBJ2-5,.
CASSLLGEQYF,TGTGCCAGCAGTTTATTGGGTGAGCAGTACTTC,.,TRBV12-3/TRBV12-4,TRBJ2-7,.